The 11 T cell receptor beta chains in this list originate from one sample, sequenced in a study of CD8 T cells in ankylosing spondylitis. TCRdb reprocessed the 5' RACE reads via MiXCR and lists one record per CDR3 protein. This table holds roughly 130,000 distinct CDR3 sequences, roughly 7.7% found once. Specimen: synovial fluid, either unsorted or a sorted T cell fraction (not recorded which). These receptors came from a male donor with ankylosing spondylitis.

In its sample, this clonotype was seen many times. V gene TRBV7-2 combines with J gene TRBJ2-7; 12 positions agree with TRBD2. J gave up 4 bases and V 5 bases, and 3 bases lay outside the gene matches. The CDR3 contains 14 residues. Germline V CDR1 and CDR2: SGHTA, FQGNSA. The CDR3 sequence is CASSRTSGRYEQYF. The CDR3 coding sequence is TGTGCCAGCAGCCGAACTAGCGGGAGGTACGAGCAGTACTTC.

Many counts were recorded for this clonotype. The rearrangement uses TRBV7-9 and TRBJ2-4; 10 nucleotides match TRBD1. Trimming at V came to 6 bases and at J to 4 bases, leaving 6 bases not matched to a gene. The CDR3 runs 15 residues. CDR1 SEHNR and CDR2 FQNEAQ come from the germline V gene (reference sequence). The CDR3 here is CASSNRDRGKNIQYF. The CDR3 nucleotides read TGTGCCAGCAGTAACCGGGACAGGGGAAAAAACATTCAGTACTTC.

This clonotype has a handful of counts. V is TRBV4-1 and J is TRBJ1-2; D is undetermined. The germline V and J ends were trimmed by 1 base and 8 bases, with 8 bases remaining between them. The length of the CDR3 is 12 residues. In germline, CDR1 is MGHRA, CDR2 YSYEKL. Here the CDR3 DNA reads TGCGCCAGCAGCCAAGCTGGGATAGGCTACACCTTC. Translating gives CASSQAGIGYTF.

In its sample, this clonotype was seen many times. The chain recombines TRBV7-2 with TRBJ2-1; D might be TRBD1 or TRBD2, each matching 5 bases. V lost 1 base and J 2 bases, leaving 12 bases between the germline ends. CDR1 is SGHTA and CDR2 is FQGNSA in the germline V gene. This CDR3 comprises 16 residues. CDR3 DNA: TGTGCCAGCAGCTTAGGAGGGGTAAGGGCCTACAATGAGCAGTTCTTC. This translates into CASSLGGVRAYNEQFF.

This clonotype came up a few times. The rearrangement uses TRBV18 and TRBJ2-5; D gene unclear. Germline CDR1 and CDR2: KGHSH and LQKENI. The V and J ends lost 2 bases and 5 bases respectively, with 18 bases between them. CDR3 length: 16 residues. The CDR3 DNA reads as TGTGCCAGCTCACCAGTTCCGCCAACCCTACCGGAGACCCAGTACTTC. Protein: CASSPVPPTLPETQYF.

This clonotype appeared many times. The chain has TRBV29-1 and TRBJ2-1; 9 nucleotides agree with TRBD2. The V and J ends lost 4 bases and 6 bases, in that order; junction bases with no gene match: 10. CDR3 length: 15 residues. CDR1 is SQVTM and CDR2 is ANQGSEA in the germline V gene. CDR3 residues: CSVGAGTSFTNEQFF. CDR3 nucleotide sequence: TGCAGCGTTGGCGCTGGGACTAGCTTCACCAATGAGCAGTTCTTC.

The chain employs TRBV20-1 and TRBJ2-7; the D gene is possibly TRBD1 (6 bases). CDR1 DFQATT and CDR2 SNEGSKA come from the germline V gene (reference sequence). Trimming pared 4 bases from V and 4 bases from J, leaving 17 bases between. The CDR3 is 14 residues long. The CDR3 region has the DNA TGCAGTGCTATGATTTACGGACAGAAATACGAGCAGTACTTC. This translates into CSAMIYGQKYEQYF.

This chain uses TRBV10-3 with TRBJ2-2; D gene unclear. Trimming removed 10 bases at V and 3 bases at J, with 12 bases between. The CDR3 contains 13 residues. CDR1 is ENHRY and CDR2 is SYGVKD in the germline V gene. CDR3: CASRFSDTGELFF. CDR3 bases: TGTGCCAGCAGGTTTTCGGACACCGGGGAGCTGTTTTTT.

This clonotype has at least ten counts. The chain recombines TRBV4-1 with TRBJ2-3; no definite D call. The CDR3 has 14 residues. The germline V and J ends were trimmed by 0 bases and 2 bases, with 6 bases remaining between them. Germline V gene sequence: CDR1 MGHRA, CDR2 YSYEKL. The CDR3 coding sequence is TGCGCCAGCAGCCAAGATTGGAACACAGATACGCAGTATTTT. Translated: CASSQDWNTDTQYF.

This clonotype was counted between two and nine times. The chain has TRBV9 and TRBJ2-5; D remains unclear. Germline CDR1 is SGDLS and CDR2 is YYNGEE. Trimming shortened V by 3 bases and J by 5 bases, and 14 bases separated the two germline ends. This CDR3 is built from 14 residues. The DNA for the CDR3 is TGTGCCAGCAGCGAGTGGGCCAGTGGGGAGACCCAGTACTTC. Translating gives CASSEWASGETQYF.

This clonotype appeared many times. The chain is built from TRBV20-1 and TRBJ2-7; D ambiguous. The germline V gene encodes CDR1 DFQATT and CDR2 SNEGSKA (reference sequence). The CDR3 consists of 13 residues. V gave up 1 base and J gave up 3 bases, with 10 bases separating them. The CDR3 DNA follows: TGCAGTGCTAGAGGACCCCCCGACTACGAGCAGTACTTC. It is translated as CSARGPPDYEQYF.